Each of the 19 T cell receptor beta chains below was sequenced from the same sample in a study of early T cells in non-severe SARS-CoV-2 infection. TCRdb ran MiXCR on the 5' RACE reads and lists one entry per CDR3 protein. The repertoire holds about 110,000 distinct CDR3 sequences, with 12% as singletons. What was sequenced was whole blood. The source is an adult who was a healthcare worker with PCR-confirmed SARS-CoV-2 infection or an uninfected control (not recorded which).

V and J are TRBV5-1 and TRBJ2-7, with 8 bases aligning to TRBD1. This CDR3 region has 13 residues. Germline trimming cut 5 bases from V and 2 bases from J; bases unmatched to any gene: 3. Germline V gives CDR1 SGHRS, CDR2 YFSETQ. The CDR3 spells CASRGTGTYEQYF. DNA of the CDR3: TGCGCCAGCAGAGGGACAGGCACCTACGAGCAGTACTTC.

This clonotype was picked up a small number of times. CDR3 nucleotide sequence: TGTGCCTGGACCAGGGGGCTTAAGTCCTACGAGCAGTACTTC. It yields the protein CAWTRGLKSYEQYF. The chain combines TRBV30 with TRBJ2-7, with 8 bases fitting TRBD1. Trimming cost V 4 bases and J 1 base; bases outside gene matches: 6. The CDR3 is made up of 14 amino acids. Germline V gene sequence: CDR1 GTSNPN, CDR2 SVGIG (reference sequence).

V usage is TRBV7-6 and J usage is TRBJ2-7, with D perhaps TRBD1 (7 bases). This CDR3 is 15 amino acids long. CDR1 and CDR2 from the germline V gene are SGHVS and FNYEAQ. Trimming removed 6 bases at V and 5 bases at J, with 20 bases between. The CDR3 nucleotides are TGTGCCAGCAGTCCCGACCCAGGGGGGAGGAACGAGCAGTACTTC. Translated: CASSPDPGGRNEQYF.

This clonotype was counted between two and nine times. The chain employs TRBV7-2 and TRBJ2-5; perhaps TRBD1 as D (5 bases). Germline assignment: CDR1 SGHTA and CDR2 FQGNSA. The CDR3 length is 13 residues. V lost 5 bases, J lost 1 base, and 8 bases lay in between. The DNA for the CDR3 is TGTGCCAGCAGCGGCAGGGTCCAAGAGACCCAGTACTTC. Encoded protein: CASSGRVQETQYF.

This clonotype occurred a few times. The J gene is TRBJ1-3, the V gene TRBV7-9; the match to TRBD1 covers 9 bases. Trimming cost V 5 bases and J 6 bases; bases outside gene matches: 17. Germline CDR1 reads SEHNR; CDR2 reads FQNEAQ (reference sequence). CDR3 size: 18 residues. The CDR3 DNA follows: TGTGCCAGCAGCAAACTCCCGGGACAGGGTTTCGTGGAAAACACCATATATTTT. This codes for CASSKLPGQGFVENTIYF. Complete variable domain (other parts from reference TRBV7-9 and TRBJ1-3): DTGVSQNPRHKITKRGQNVTFRCDPISEHNRLYWYRQTLGQGPEFLTYFQNEAQLEKSRLLSDRFSAERPKGSFSTLEIQRTEQGDSAMYLCASSKLPGQGFVENTIYFGEGSWLTVV.

This clonotype has only a few counts. The chain couples TRBV20-1 to TRBJ2-7; possibly TRBD1 for D (6 bases). V was trimmed by 3 bases and J by 2 bases, leaving 14 bases between them. Germline V gene data show CDR1 as DFQATT and CDR2 as SNEGSKA (reference sequence). The CDR3 spans 14 residues. CDR3 nucleotide sequence: TGCAGTGCTAGGATACAGGGACGTGCCTACGAGCAGTACTTC. The encoded protein is CSARIQGRAYEQYF.

J is TRBJ1-1 and V is TRBV19; D unclear. Per germline, CDR1 LNHDA and CDR2 SQIVND (reference sequence). Trimming removed 4 bases from V and 8 bases from J, with 14 bases in between. The CDR3 sequence is 13 residues long. The CDR3 DNA reads TGTGCCAGTAGTACCCCGGACGGTCTGGAAGCTTTCTTT. This gives the protein CASSTPDGLEAFF.

This clonotype appeared a few times. CDR3 sequence reads: CASSPDRLYEQYF. In DNA, the CDR3 is TGTGCCAGCAGCCCCGACAGGTTGTACGAGCAGTACTTC. This chain connects TRBV2 to TRBJ2-7; D is perhaps TRBD1 (6 bases). V dropped 6 bases and J dropped 4 bases, with 13 bases sitting between them. The CDR3 runs to 13 residues. CDR1 SNHLY and CDR2 FYNNEI come from the germline V gene.

Many counts were recorded for this clonotype. The chain combines TRBV7-2 with TRBJ1-2, with a weak D call TRBD1 (5 bases). Germline loops: CDR1 SGHTA, CDR2 FQGNSA. The CDR3 has 16 residues. The V and J ends lost 5 bases and 3 bases respectively, with 19 bases between them. This CDR3 is CASSPPLGGKDYGYTF. The CDR3, as DNA: TGTGCCAGCAGCCCTCCGTTGGGGGGGAAGGACTATGGCTACACCTTC.

This clonotype appeared many times. V is TRBV30 and J is TRBJ1-5, with 8 nucleotides matching TRBD1. The CDR3 has 15 residues. The junction had 11 bases not matched to a gene; V was cut back by 0 bases and J by 10 bases. The germline CDR1 and CDR2 sequences are GTSNPN and SVGIG (reference sequence). CDR3 coding DNA: TGTGCCTGGAGTGTACCCACAGGGGGGAAGGAACCCCAGCATTTT. It encodes CAWSVPTGGKEPQHF.

The chain combines TRBV27 with TRBJ2-2, with D tentatively TRBD1 or TRBD2 (5 bases each). This CDR3 is built from 15 residues. Trimming left V 3 bases short and J 6 bases short, with 14 bases between. CDR1 is MNHEY and CDR2 is SMNVEV in the germline V gene (reference sequence). The CDR3 is CASSLVGVLAGELFF. CDR3 nucleotide sequence: TGTGCCAGCAGTTTGGTGGGGGTGTTGGCCGGGGAGCTGTTTTTT.

The gene calls are TRBV4-1 and TRBJ2-3; D tentatively fits TRBD1 or TRBD2 (5 bases each). Germline V gene lookup returns CDR1 MGHRA and CDR2 YSYEKL. The CDR3 length is 17 residues. V gave up 0 bases and J gave up 5 bases, with 18 bases separating them. The CDR3 sequence: CASSQDMGDDWEDTQYF. Here the CDR3 DNA reads TGCGCCAGCAGCCAAGATATGGGGGACGACTGGGAAGATACGCAGTATTTT.

This clonotype was counted many times. The V gene is TRBV11-3, the J gene TRBJ2-1, with a possible D match to TRBD1 (6 bases). This CDR3 has 14 residues. The germline V and J ends were trimmed by 3 bases and 0 bases, with 6 bases remaining between them. Per the germline V gene, CDR1 is SGHNT and CDR2 is YENEEA. The chain's CDR3 is CASSLTGSYNEQFF. CDR3 DNA sequence: TGTGCCAGCAGCTTGACAGGCTCCTACAATGAGCAGTTCTTC.

This clonotype was counted only a few times. The genes are TRBV7-3 and TRBJ2-7; D might be TRBD1 (6 bases). Germline-derived CDR1 and CDR2 are SGHTA and FQGTGA. CDR3 size: 12 residues. V was shortened by 5 bases and J by 6 bases, with 11 bases between the two germline ends. CDR3 bases: TGTGCCAGCAGCCCGACAGGAATCGAGCAGTACTTC. Encoded protein: CASSPTGIEQYF.

This clonotype was observed a few times. CDR3 nucleotide sequence: TGTGCCAGCAGTGAGGTCAGGGGAAACACCGGGGAGCTGTTTTTT. Translated: CASSEVRGNTGELFF. This chain links TRBV6-4 with TRBJ2-2, with D perhaps matching TRBD1 (6 bases). The germline V gene has CDR1 MRHNA and CDR2 SNTAGT. V lost 3 bases, J lost 2 bases, and 10 bases lay in between. The CDR3 runs to 15 residues.

This clonotype was counted between two and nine times. The V call is TRBV14, the J call TRBJ2-4; maybe TRBD1 (5 bases). This CDR3 comprises 15 residues. V was pared by 5 bases and J by 3 bases, with 14 bases between. Germline CDR1 is SGHDN and CDR2 is FVKESK. The chain's CDR3 is CASSSRQPYKNIQYF. The DNA for the CDR3 is TGTGCCAGCAGCTCACGACAGCCCTACAAAAACATTCAGTACTTC.

This clonotype was seen a handful of times. The V and J genes are TRBV29-1 and TRBJ1-2; 11 positions agree with TRBD1. V lost 5 bases to trimming and J lost 4 bases; unmatched junction nucleotides: 3. CDR3 size: 13 residues. CDR1 and CDR2 (germline): SQVTM, ANQGSEA. The CDR3 here is CSVRTGGSYGYTF. CDR3 DNA: TGCAGCGTTCGGACAGGGGGCAGCTATGGCTACACCTTC.

This clonotype appeared a few times. The V and J genes are TRBV29-1 and TRBJ1-5; D perhaps matches TRBD1 (5 bases). The V gene's germline CDR1 is SQVTM and CDR2 ANQGSEA. Between the trimmed V and J ends, which lost 6 bases and 0 bases, there was a span of 15 bases. CDR3 length: 15 amino acids. CDR3 residues: CSVGPGGSSNQPQHF. CDR3 bases: TGCAGCGTCGGCCCGGGGGGAAGTAGCAATCAGCCCCAGCATTTT.

This clonotype came up many times. The chain is built from TRBV18 and TRBJ2-3, with a weak D call TRBD1 (6 bases). Germline CDR1 reads KGHSH; CDR2 reads LQKENI. The CDR3 consists of 15 residues. V lost 0 bases, J lost 2 bases, and 9 bases lay in between. The CDR3 spells CASSPPAGDTDTQYF. DNA of the CDR3: TGTGCCAGCTCACCACCGGCAGGGGACACAGATACGCAGTATTTT.